The clone carrying this T cell receptor (beta chain) was picked up one time. Its antigen remains unknown. These data are taken from a study of T cell clonotyping in hematopoietic cell transplantation. As for the study in general: Pretransplant recipient samples were taken after cytoreduction. Study-wide findings and caveats: Recipient TCR diversity dropped after transplant; expanded clonotypes rose from day 30 to 180. Cells were unsorted, so CD4 and CD8 contributions were not separated. Broader posttransplant TCR repertoire diversity was predicted by graft donor and pretransplant recipient Inverse Simpson Index values.

TCRdb's copy holds only in-frame clones and misses some; the assay was immunoSEQ multiplex PCR. The table lists tens of thousands of clones, around 85% of them singletons. Specified time point: recipient sample about 28 days before transplant, after cytoreduction. This TCR came from a man aged 60 to 69 with acute myeloid leukemia. Some clones in this sample may be carry-over from other donors' samples. Here the sequenced sample was peripheral blood mononuclear cells, taken before stem cell transplant.

The CDR3 is CASSIIPGQSYNEQFF. The CDR3 coding sequence is TGTGCCAGTAGTATAATCCCGGGACAGTCCTACAATGAGCAGTTCTTC. The genes are TRBV19 and TRBJ2-1; 7 nucleotides align to TRBD1. Germline V gene sequence: CDR1 LNHDA, CDR2 SQIVND (reference sequence). After removal of 2 bases from V and 1 base from J, the junction contained 5 bases not matched to a gene. The CDR3 runs 16 residues.